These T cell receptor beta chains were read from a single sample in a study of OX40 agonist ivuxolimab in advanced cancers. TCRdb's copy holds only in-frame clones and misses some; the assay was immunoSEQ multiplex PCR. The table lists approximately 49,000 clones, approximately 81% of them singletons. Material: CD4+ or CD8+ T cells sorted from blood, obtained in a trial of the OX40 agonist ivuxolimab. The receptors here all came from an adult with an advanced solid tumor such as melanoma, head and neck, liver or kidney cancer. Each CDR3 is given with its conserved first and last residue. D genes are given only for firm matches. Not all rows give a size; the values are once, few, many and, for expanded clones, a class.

cdr3_aa: CASSPSVDSYNEQFF
cdr3_nt: TGTGCCAGCTCACCTTCGGTGGATTCCTACAATGAGCAGTTCTTC
d_call: NA
clone_size: NA
v_call: TRBV18
j_call: TRBJ2-1

cdr3_aa: CASTPKREQYF
cdr3_nt: TGCGCCAGCACTCCAAAGCGGGAGCAGTACTTC
d_call: NA
clone_size: NA
v_call: TRBV23-1
j_call: TRBJ2-7

cdr3_aa: CASSEILGSGNTIYF
cdr3_nt: TGTGCCAGCAGTGAAATTCTGGGTTCCGGAAACACCATATATTTT
d_call: NA
clone_size: NA
v_call: TRBV6-1
j_call: TRBJ1-3

cdr3_aa: CASSQASGRSISYNEQFF
cdr3_nt: TGCGCCAGCAGCCAAGCTAGCGGGAGGTCTATTTCCTACAATGAGCAGTTCTTC
d_call: TRBD2
clone_size: NA
v_call: TRBV4-1
j_call: TRBJ2-1

cdr3_aa: CASSYYVRVDYGYTF
cdr3_nt: TGTGCCAGCAGTTACTACGTCAGGGTGGACTATGGCTACACCTTC
d_call: NA
clone_size: NA
v_call: TRBV6-5
j_call: TRBJ1-2

cdr3_aa: CASTRRRETQYF
cdr3_nt: TGTGCCAGCACGCGGCGGCGAGAGACCCAGTACTTC
d_call: NA
clone_size: NA
v_call: TRBV5-6
j_call: TRBJ2-5

cdr3_aa: CASSSPRDGTDTQYF
cdr3_nt: TGTGCCAGCAGTTCCCCTAGGGACGGCACAGATACGCAGTATTTT
d_call: NA
clone_size: NA
v_call: TRBV28
j_call: TRBJ2-3

cdr3_aa: CASTLGLAGSGELFF
cdr3_nt: TGTGCCAGCACCTTAGGACTAGCGGGAAGTGGAGAGCTGTTTTTT
d_call: TRBD2
clone_size: NA
v_call: TRBV28
j_call: TRBJ2-2

cdr3_aa: CASSGVGQRGDTQYF
cdr3_nt: TGTGCCAGCAGTGGCGTAGGTCAAAGGGGAGATACGCAGTATTTT
d_call: NA
clone_size: few
v_call: TRBV2
j_call: TRBJ2-3

cdr3_aa: CASTFGGNTIYF
cdr3_nt: TGTGCCAGCACCTTCGGTGGAAACACCATATATTTT
d_call: NA
clone_size: NA
v_call: TRBV6-1
j_call: TRBJ1-3

cdr3_aa: CSVEEGSFGNTIYF
cdr3_nt: TGCAGCGTTGAAGAGGGGTCCTTCGGAAACACCATATATTTT
d_call: NA
clone_size: NA
v_call: TRBV29-1
j_call: TRBJ1-3

cdr3_aa: CASSFSGAVTGELFF
cdr3_nt: TGTGCCAGCAGCTTCTCGGGGGCGGTCACCGGGGAGCTGTTTTTT
d_call: NA
clone_size: NA
v_call: TRBV7-9
j_call: TRBJ2-2

cdr3_aa: CASSGRDRGRFTF
cdr3_nt: TGTGCCAGCAGTGGCCGGGACAGGGGGCGGTTCACCTTC
d_call: TRBD1
clone_size: NA
v_call: TRBV28
j_call: TRBJ1-2

cdr3_aa: CASSGGTGIRYGYTF
cdr3_nt: TGTGCCAGCAGCGGGGGGACAGGGATCCGCTATGGCTACACCTTC
d_call: TRBD1
clone_size: NA
v_call: TRBV5-5
j_call: TRBJ1-2

cdr3_aa: CASSLSGTGFGVRATEAFF
cdr3_nt: TGTGCCAGCAGCTTAAGCGGGACAGGGTTTGGGGTAAGAGCCACTGAAGCTTTCTTT
d_call: TRBD1
clone_size: NA
v_call: TRBV9
j_call: TRBJ1-1

cdr3_aa: CASSLEGRYSNQPQHF
cdr3_nt: TGCGCCAGCAGCTTGGAAGGCAGATATAGCAATCAGCCCCAGCATTTT
d_call: NA
clone_size: NA
v_call: TRBV5-1
j_call: TRBJ1-5

cdr3_aa: CASSLSGQGASGTQYF
cdr3_nt: TGCGCCAGCAGCTTGTCCGGACAGGGGGCATCTGGTACGCAGTATTTT
d_call: TRBD1
clone_size: NA
v_call: TRBV5-1
j_call: TRBJ2-3

cdr3_aa: CATRRVSNTGELFF
cdr3_nt: TGTGCCACCAGGCGGGTTTCGAACACCGGGGAGCTGTTTTTT
d_call: NA
clone_size: NA
v_call: TRBV15
j_call: TRBJ2-2

cdr3_aa: CASSSFVAETQYF
cdr3_nt: TGTGCCAGCAGCTCCTTCGTGGCAGAGACCCAGTACTTC
d_call: NA
clone_size: few
v_call: TRBV27
j_call: TRBJ2-5

cdr3_aa: CASTLGGGSNQPQHF
cdr3_nt: TGTGCCAGCACTCTAGGAGGAGGGAGCAATCAGCCCCAGCATTTT
d_call: NA
clone_size: NA
v_call: TRBV6-1
j_call: TRBJ1-5

cdr3_aa: CASSLVGEQYF
cdr3_nt: TGTGCCAGCAGTCTCGTGGGCGAGCAGTACTTC
d_call: NA
clone_size: NA
v_call: TRBV6-6
j_call: TRBJ2-7

cdr3_aa: CASSRAGPSYNEQFF
cdr3_nt: TGTGCCAGCAGTAGGGCGGGCCCTTCCTACAATGAGCAGTTCTTC
d_call: NA
clone_size: once
v_call: TRBV2
j_call: TRBJ2-1

cdr3_aa: CASSIGQVNEKLFF
cdr3_nt: TGCGCCAGCAGCATCGGACAGGTTAATGAAAAACTGTTTTTT
d_call: TRBD1
clone_size: NA
v_call: TRBV5-1
j_call: TRBJ1-4

cdr3_aa: CASSLGMQGAETQYF
cdr3_nt: TGCGCCAGCAGCTTGGGGATGCAGGGGGCGGAGACCCAGTACTTC
d_call: TRBD1
clone_size: NA
v_call: TRBV5-1
j_call: TRBJ2-5

cdr3_aa: CASSTSPGTGTGEQYF
cdr3_nt: TGCGCCAGCAGCACTTCACCCGGGACAGGGACCGGCGAGCAGTACTTC
d_call: TRBD1
clone_size: NA
v_call: TRBV5-1
j_call: TRBJ2-7

cdr3_aa: CASSLNAGVADTQYF
cdr3_nt: TGCGCCAGCAGCTTGAACGCGGGAGTGGCAGATACGCAGTATTTT
d_call: TRBD2
clone_size: NA
v_call: TRBV5-1
j_call: TRBJ2-3

cdr3_aa: CASSYYGTGGDETQYF
cdr3_nt: TGTGCCAGCAGTTACTACGGGACAGGGGGCGACGAGACCCAGTACTTC
d_call: TRBD1
clone_size: NA
v_call: TRBV6-5
j_call: TRBJ2-5